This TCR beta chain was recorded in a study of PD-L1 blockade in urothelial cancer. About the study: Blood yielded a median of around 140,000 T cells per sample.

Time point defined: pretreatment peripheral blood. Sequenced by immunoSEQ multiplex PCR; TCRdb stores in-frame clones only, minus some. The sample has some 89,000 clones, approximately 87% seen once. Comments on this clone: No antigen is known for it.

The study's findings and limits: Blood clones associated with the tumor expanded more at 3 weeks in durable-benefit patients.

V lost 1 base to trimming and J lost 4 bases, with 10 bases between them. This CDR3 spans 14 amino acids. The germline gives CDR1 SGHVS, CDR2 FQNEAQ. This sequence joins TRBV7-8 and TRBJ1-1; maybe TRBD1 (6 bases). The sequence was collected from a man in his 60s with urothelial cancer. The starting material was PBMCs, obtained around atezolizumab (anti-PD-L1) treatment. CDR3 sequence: CASSLGTATTEAFF. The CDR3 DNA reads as TGTGCCAGCAGCTTAGGGACAGCTACCACTGAAGCTTTCTTT.